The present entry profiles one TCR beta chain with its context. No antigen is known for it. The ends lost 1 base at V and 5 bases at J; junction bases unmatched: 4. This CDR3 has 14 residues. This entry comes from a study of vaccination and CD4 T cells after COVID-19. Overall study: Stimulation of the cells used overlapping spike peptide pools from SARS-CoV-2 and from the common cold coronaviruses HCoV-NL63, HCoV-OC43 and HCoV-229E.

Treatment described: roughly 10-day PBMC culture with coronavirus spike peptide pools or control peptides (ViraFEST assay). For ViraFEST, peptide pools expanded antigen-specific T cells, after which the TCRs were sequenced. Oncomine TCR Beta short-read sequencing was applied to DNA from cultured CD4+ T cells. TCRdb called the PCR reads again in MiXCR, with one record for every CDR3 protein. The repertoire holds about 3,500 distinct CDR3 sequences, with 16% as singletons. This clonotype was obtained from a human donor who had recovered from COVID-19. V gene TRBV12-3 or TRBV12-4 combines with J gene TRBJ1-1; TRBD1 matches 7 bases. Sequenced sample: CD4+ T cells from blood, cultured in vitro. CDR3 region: CASSLEGAKTEAFF. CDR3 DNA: TGTGCCAGCAGTTTAGAGGGGGCGAAAACTGAAGCTTTCTTT.